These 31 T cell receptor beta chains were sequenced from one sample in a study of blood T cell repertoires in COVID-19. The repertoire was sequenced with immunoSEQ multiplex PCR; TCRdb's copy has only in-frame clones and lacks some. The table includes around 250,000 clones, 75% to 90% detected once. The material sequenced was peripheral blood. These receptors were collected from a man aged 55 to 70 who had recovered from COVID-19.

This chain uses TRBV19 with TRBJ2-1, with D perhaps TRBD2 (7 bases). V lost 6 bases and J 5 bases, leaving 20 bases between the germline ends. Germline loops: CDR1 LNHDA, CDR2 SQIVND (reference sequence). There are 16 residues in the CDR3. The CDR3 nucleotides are TGTGCCAGTAGGACACTAGGGGGGGCTGTCCACAATGAGCAGTTCTTC. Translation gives CASRTLGGAVHNEQFF.

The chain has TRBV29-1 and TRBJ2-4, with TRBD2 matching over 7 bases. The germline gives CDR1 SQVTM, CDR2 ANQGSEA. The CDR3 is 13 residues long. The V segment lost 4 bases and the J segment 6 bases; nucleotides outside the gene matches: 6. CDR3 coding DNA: TGCAGCGTTGTTGGGTCGGGGGGAAACATTCAGTACTTC. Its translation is CSVVGSGGNIQYF.

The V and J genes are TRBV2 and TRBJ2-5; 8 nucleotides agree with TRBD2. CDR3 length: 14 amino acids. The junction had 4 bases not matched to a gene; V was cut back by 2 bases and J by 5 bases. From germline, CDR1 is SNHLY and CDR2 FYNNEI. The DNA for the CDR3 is TGTGCCAGCAGTGAATATACGGGGGGGGAGACCCAGTACTTC. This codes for CASSEYTGGETQYF. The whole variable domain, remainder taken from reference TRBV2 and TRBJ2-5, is EPEVTQTPSHQVTQMGQEVILRCVPISNHLYFYWYRQILGQKVEFLVSFYNNEISEKSEIFDDQFSVERPDGSNFTLKIRSTKLEDSAMYFCASSEYTGGETQYFGPGTRLLVL.

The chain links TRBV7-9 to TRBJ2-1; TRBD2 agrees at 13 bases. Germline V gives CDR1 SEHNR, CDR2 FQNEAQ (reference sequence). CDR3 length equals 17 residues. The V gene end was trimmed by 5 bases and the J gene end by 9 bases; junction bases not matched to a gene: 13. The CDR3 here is CASSGQPTSGGAGEQFF. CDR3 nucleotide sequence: TGTGCCAGCAGCGGCCAACCTACTAGCGGGGGGGCAGGTGAGCAGTTCTTC.

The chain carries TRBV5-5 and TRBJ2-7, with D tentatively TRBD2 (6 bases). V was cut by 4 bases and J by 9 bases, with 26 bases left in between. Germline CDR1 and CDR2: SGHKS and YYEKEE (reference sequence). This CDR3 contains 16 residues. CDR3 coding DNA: TGTGCCAGCAGCCAGGAAACATTAGCGGTCCTCGTCGGGCAGTACTTC. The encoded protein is CASSQETLAVLVGQYF.

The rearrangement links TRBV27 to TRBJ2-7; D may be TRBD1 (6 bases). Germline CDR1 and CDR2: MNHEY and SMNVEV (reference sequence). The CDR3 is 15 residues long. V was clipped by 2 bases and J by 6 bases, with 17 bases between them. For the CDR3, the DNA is TGTGCCAGCAGTTTACCCTCGACAGGTCTGGGCGAGCAGTACTTC. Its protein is CASSLPSTGLGEQYF.

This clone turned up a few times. CDR3 bases: TGTGCCAGCAGTTACAACAGGGATGTCTATGGCTACACCTTC. This sequence encodes CASSYNRDVYGYTF. The V gene is TRBV6-5, the J gene TRBJ1-2, with a weak D call TRBD1 (6 bases). V gave up 2 bases and J gave up 4 bases, with 11 bases separating them. CDR1 is MNHEY, CDR2 SVGAGI, per germline. The CDR3 totals 14 residues.

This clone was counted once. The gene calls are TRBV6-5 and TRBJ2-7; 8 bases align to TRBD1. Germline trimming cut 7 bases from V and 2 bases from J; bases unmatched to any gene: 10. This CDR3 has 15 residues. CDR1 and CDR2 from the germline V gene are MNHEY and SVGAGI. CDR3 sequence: CASNNQGARPYEQYF. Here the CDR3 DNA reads TGTGCCAGCAACAATCAGGGGGCTCGCCCCTACGAGCAGTACTTC.

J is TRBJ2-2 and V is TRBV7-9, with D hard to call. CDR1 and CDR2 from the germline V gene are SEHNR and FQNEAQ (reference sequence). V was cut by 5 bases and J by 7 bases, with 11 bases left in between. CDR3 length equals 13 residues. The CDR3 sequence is CASSQAWSGELFF. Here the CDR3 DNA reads TGTGCCAGCAGCCAAGCGTGGAGCGGGGAGCTGTTTTTT.

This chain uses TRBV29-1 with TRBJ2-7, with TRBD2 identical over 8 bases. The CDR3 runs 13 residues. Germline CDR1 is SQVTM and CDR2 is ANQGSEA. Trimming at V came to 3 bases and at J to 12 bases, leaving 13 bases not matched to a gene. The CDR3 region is CSVEGRGGAVRYF. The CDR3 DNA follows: TGCAGCGTTGAGGGCCGGGGGGGCGCCGTTCGGTACTTC.

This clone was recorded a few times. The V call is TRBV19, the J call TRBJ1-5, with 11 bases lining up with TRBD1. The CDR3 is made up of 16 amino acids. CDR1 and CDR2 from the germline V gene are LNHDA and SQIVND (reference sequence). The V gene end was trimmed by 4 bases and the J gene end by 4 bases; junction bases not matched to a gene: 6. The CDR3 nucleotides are TGTGCCAGTAGTAGGGGACAGGGGGAGGTTAATCAGCCCCAGCATTTT. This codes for CASSRGQGEVNQPQHF. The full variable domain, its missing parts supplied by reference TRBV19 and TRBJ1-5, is DGGITQSPKYLFRKEGQNVTLSCEQNLNHDAMYWYRQDPGQGLRLIYYSQIVNDFQKGDIAEGYSVSREKKESFPLTVTSAQKNPTAFYLCASSRGQGEVNQPQHFGDGTRLSIL.

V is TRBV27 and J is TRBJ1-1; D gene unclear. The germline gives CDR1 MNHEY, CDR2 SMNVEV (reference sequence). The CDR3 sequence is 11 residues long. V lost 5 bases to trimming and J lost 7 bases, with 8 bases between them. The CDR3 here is CASSRRGEAFF. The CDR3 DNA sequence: TGTGCCAGCAGTCGACGGGGTGAAGCTTTCTTT.

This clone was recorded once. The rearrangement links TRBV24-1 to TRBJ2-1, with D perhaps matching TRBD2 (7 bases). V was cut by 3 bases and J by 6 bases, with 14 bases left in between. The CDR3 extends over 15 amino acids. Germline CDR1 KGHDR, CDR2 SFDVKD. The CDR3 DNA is TGTGCCACCAGTGATCCCGGACTAGGGGGCAATGAGCAGTTCTTC. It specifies CATSDPGLGGNEQFF.

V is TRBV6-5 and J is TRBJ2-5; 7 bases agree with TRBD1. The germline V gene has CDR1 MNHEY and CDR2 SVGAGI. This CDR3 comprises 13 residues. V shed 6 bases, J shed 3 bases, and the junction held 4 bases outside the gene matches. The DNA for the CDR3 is TGTGCCAGCAGCCGGGACAGAGAAGAGACCCAGTACTTC. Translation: CASSRDREETQYF.

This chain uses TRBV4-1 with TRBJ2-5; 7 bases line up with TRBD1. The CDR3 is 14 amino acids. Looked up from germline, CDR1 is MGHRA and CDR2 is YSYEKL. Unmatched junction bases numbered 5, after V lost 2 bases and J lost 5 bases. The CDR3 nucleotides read TGCGCCAGCAGCCAATCGACAGGGACGGAGACCCAGTACTTC. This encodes CASSQSTGTETQYF.

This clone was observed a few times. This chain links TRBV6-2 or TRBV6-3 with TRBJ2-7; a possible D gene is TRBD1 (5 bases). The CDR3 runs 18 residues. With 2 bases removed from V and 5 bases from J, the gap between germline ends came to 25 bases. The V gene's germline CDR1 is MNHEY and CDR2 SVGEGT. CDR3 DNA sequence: TGTGCCAGCAGTTACCCGCCCACTTCAGCCAGGGTAGAAGACGAGCAGTACTTC. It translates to CASSYPPTSARVEDEQYF.

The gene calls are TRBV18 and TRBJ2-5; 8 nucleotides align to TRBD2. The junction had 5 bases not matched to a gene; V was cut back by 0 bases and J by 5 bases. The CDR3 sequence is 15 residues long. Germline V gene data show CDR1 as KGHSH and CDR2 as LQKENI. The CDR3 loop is CASSPPGLGSETQYF. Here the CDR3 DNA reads TGTGCCAGCTCACCACCGGGACTAGGCTCGGAGACCCAGTACTTC.

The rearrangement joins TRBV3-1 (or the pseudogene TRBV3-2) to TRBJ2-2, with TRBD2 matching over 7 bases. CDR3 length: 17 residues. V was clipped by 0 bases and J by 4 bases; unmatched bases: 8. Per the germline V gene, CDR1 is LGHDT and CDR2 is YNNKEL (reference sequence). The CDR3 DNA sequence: TGTGCCAGCAGCCAAGACATACGGACTAGTCGCACCGGGGAGCTGTTTTTT. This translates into CASSQDIRTSRTGELFF.

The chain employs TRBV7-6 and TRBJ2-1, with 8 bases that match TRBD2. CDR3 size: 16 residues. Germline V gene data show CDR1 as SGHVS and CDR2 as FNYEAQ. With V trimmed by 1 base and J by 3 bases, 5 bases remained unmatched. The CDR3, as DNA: TGTGCCAGCAGCTTAGGAGCGGGAGATCGCTACAATGAGCAGTTCTTC. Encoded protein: CASSLGAGDRYNEQFF.

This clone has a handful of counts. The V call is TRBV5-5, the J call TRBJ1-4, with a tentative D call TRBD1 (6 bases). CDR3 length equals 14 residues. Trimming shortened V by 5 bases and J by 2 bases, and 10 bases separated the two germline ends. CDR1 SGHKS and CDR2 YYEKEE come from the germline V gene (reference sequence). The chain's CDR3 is CASSFTGTNEKLFF. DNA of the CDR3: TGTGCCAGCAGTTTTACAGGGACTAATGAAAAACTGTTTTTT.

CDR3 DNA sequence: TGTGCCAGCAGCCGCGGACAGAGCAGCAATCAGCCCCAGCATTTT. Translated: CASSRGQSSNQPQHF. The rearrangement links TRBV3-1 (or the pseudogene TRBV3-2) to TRBJ1-5; D might be TRBD1 (6 bases). The CDR3 is 15 amino acids. V shed 4 bases and J shed 1 base, with 11 bases lying between them. Germline lookup yields CDR1 LGHDT and CDR2 YNNKEL (reference sequence).

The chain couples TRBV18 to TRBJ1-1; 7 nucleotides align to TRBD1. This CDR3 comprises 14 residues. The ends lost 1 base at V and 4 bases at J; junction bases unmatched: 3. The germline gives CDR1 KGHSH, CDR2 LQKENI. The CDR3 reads CASSPQGAGTEAFF. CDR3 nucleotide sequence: TGTGCCAGCTCACCACAGGGGGCGGGCACTGAAGCTTTCTTT. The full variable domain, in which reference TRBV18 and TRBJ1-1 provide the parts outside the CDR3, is NAGVMQNPRHLVRRRGQEARLRCSPMKGHSHVYWYRQLPEEGLKFMVYLQKENIIDESGMPKERFSAEFPKEGPSILRIQQVVRGDSAAYFCASSPQGAGTEAFFGQGTRLTVV.

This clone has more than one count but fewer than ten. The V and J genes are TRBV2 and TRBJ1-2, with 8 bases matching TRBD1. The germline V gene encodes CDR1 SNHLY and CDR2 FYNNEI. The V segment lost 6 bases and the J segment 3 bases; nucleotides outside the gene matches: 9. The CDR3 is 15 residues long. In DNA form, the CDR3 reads TGTGCCAGCAGAAAGGACAGGGATTTGGACTATGGCTACACCTTC. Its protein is CASRKDRDLDYGYTF.

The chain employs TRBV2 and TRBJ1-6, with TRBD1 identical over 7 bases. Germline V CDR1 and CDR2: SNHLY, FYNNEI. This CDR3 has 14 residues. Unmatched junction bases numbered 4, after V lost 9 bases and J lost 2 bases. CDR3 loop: CARKGQTYNSPLHF. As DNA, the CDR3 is TGTGCCAGGAAGGGACAGACCTATAATTCACCCCTCCACTTT.

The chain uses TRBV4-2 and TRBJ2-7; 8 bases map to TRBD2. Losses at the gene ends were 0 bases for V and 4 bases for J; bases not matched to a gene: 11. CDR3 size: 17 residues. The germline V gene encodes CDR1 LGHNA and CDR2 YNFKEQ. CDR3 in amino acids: CASSQERAAGGQYEQYF. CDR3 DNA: TGTGCCAGCAGCCAAGAAAGGGCGGCGGGGGGCCAATACGAGCAGTACTTC.

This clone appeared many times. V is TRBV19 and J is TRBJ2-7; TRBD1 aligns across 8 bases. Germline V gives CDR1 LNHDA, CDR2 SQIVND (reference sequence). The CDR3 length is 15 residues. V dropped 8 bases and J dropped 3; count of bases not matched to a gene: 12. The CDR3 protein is CASFKTGAGSYEQYF. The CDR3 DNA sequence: TGTGCCAGTTTTAAGACAGGGGCAGGTAGCTACGAGCAGTACTTC.

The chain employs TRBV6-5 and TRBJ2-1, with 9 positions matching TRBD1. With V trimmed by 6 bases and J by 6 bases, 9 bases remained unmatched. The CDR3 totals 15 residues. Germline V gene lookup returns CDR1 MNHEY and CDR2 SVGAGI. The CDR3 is CASRGQGIVSNEQFF. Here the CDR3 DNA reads TGTGCCAGCAGGGGACAGGGAATAGTAAGCAATGAGCAGTTCTTC.

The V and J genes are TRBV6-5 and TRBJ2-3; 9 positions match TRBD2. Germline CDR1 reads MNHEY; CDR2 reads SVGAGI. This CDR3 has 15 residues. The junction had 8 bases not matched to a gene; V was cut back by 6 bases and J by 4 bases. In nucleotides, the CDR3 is TGTGCCAGCAGCCTAAGCGGGGGGATCCCAGATACGCAGTATTTT. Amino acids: CASSLSGGIPDTQYF.

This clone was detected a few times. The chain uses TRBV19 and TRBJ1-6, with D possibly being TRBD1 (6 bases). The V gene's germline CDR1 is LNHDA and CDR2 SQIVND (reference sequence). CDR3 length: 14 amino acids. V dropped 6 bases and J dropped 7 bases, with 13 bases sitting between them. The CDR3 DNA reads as TGTGCCAGTAGACCTGGGGGCACGAATTCACCCCTCCACTTT. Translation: CASRPGGTNSPLHF.

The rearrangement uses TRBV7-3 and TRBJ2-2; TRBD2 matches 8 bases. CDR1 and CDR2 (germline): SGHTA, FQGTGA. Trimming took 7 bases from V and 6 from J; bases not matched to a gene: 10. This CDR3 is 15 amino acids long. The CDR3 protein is CASKSAGGFSGELFF. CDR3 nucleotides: TGTGCCAGCAAATCCGCGGGGGGCTTCTCCGGGGAGCTGTTTTTT.

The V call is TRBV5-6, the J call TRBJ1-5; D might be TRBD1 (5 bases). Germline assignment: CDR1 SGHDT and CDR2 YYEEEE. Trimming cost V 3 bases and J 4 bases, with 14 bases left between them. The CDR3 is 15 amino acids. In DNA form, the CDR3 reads TGTGCCAGCAGCTACGGGACTTCAGTTAATCAGCCCCAGCATTTT. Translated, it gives CASSYGTSVNQPQHF. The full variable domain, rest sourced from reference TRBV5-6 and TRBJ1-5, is DAGVTQSPTHLIKTRGQQVTLRCSPKSGHDTVSWYQQALGQGPQFIFQYYEEEERQRGNFPDRFSGHQFPNYSSELNVNALLLGDSALYLCASSYGTSVNQPQHFGDGTRLSIL.